This T cell receptor (beta chain) was profiled in a study of blood T cell repertoires in COVID-19. Study overall: Samples representing acute and convalescent COVID-19 were sourced from the United States, Italy and Spain. From T cells, B-cell-depleted T cells, or PBMCs came the material, which was cDNA or gDNA.

The authors' processing: Amplification of reference gene primers provided the estimated nucleated cell counts. Libraries were prepared by immunoSEQ multiplex PCR; TCRdb keeps only in-frame clonotypes and omits some of them. The DNA gave D and trimming, while V, J and clone size come from that table. Among roughly 110,000 clones listed, about two thirds were seen once. Germline CDR1 and CDR2: KGHSH and LQKENI. The CDR3 extends over 14 amino acids. Trimming cost V 3 bases and J 6 bases; bases outside gene matches: 5. This clone came up a few times. Sequencing used peripheral blood. The V gene is TRBV18, the J gene TRBJ1-2, with 9 nucleotides matching TRBD1. This clonotype originated in a human donor with acute or convalescent COVID-19. The donor label of this sample is uncertain. The CDR3 nucleotides are TGTGCCAGCTCACCTACAGGGGGCGTAGATGGCTACACCTTC. Translating it yields CASSPTGGVDGYTF.